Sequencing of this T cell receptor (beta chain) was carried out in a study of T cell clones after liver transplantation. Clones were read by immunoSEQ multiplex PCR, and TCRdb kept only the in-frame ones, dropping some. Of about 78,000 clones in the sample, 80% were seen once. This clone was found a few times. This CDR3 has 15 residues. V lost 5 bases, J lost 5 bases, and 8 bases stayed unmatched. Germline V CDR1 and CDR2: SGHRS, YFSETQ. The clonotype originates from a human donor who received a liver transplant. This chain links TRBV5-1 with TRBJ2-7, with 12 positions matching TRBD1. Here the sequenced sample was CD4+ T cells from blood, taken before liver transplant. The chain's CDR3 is CASSAGDRGLDEQYF. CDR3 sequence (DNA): TGCGCCAGCAGTGCCGGGGACAGGGGGCTCGACGAGCAGTACTTC.